This T cell receptor beta chain was profiled in a study of OX40 agonist ivuxolimab in advanced cancers. Study-level background: Ivuxolimab, which targeted the costimulatory receptor OX40 (CD134), was an agonistic, fully human IgG2 monoclonal antibody. Intravenous ivuxolimab was administered to patients every 2 weeks at six dose levels: 0.01, 0.1, 0.3, 1.5, 3 and 10 mg/kg. Among the approximately 54 dose-escalation patients, some 20 had hepatocellular carcinoma, 15 or so melanoma, 9 renal cell carcinoma and 9 head and neck cancer. In the dose-escalation cohort, 65% to 85% of patients were male, and the mean age was approximately 60 years with a range of roughly 23 to 79. Patients were allowed to have had prior anti-PD-1, anti-PD-L1 or anti-CTLA-4 therapy, and around two fifths of the dose-escalation patients had been treated with checkpoint inhibitors. Three dose-escalation patients achieved partial responses, one with hepatocellular carcinoma and two with cutaneous melanoma. Peripheral TCRbeta sequencing was intended to test whether TCR sequence diversity was altered and clonal T-cell expansion was caused by ivuxolimab. The monotherapy dose-escalation portion (N of about 47 patients) of the phase I ivuxolimab trial is reported in the paper.

For sequencing of the TCRbeta CDR3 region, genomic DNA was extracted from the sorted cells. TCRbeta CDR3 regions were sequenced using the immunoSEQ Assay. As stored in TCRdb, this immuneACCESS dataset retains in-frame rearrangements with V and J assigned. A fraction of the clones does not appear; measured against another copy, unresolved V genes explain less than half of the discrepancy, and the remainder lacks a known reason. In all, the sample holds about 40,000 clones, and about 87% of those were seen once. More than 20% of the sample comes from the top ten. As to this clone: Its antigen is currently not known. Within one base of it there is no much larger clone, and no base qualities were kept.

Via the germline V gene, CDR1 is MGHDK and CDR2 SYGVNS. From its cysteine to its phenylalanine, the CDR3 spans 10 amino acids. The entry retains the CDR3 DNA only, 30 bases that are in frame from base 1. V is shortened by 11 bases, J by 5 bases, and the region joining them spans 9 bases. Overall results and qualifications from the work: The antigen specificity of the peripheral T cells that underwent clonal expansion was not determined. At doses of 0.1 to 3.0 mg/kg, clonal expansion of both CD4+ and CD8+ T cells in blood was seen between baseline and week 6. On average, CD8+ T cells showed more expanded clones than CD4+ T cells after ivuxolimab. Low levels of normalized T-cell clonal expansion were also seen in some nonresponding patients. In the 0.1-3.0 mg/kg groups, partial responders had among the lowest normalized peripheral clonal expansion, particularly in CD8+ T cells.

Patients with a history of autoimmune disease or receiving systemic immunosuppression were excluded from the trial. In every dose cohort, peripheral blood was drawn for TCR sequencing at baseline, cycle 4 day 1, and cycle 7 day 1. The samples were drawn from a first-in-human, open-label, multicenter phase I dose-escalation trial of ivuxolimab. Adults with locally advanced or metastatic head and neck squamous cell, hepatocellular, melanoma or renal cell carcinoma were enrolled in the trial. Before TCR sequencing, CD4+ T cells and CD8+ T cells were sorted from peripheral blood as separate populations.

This sequence originates from an adult with an advanced solid tumor such as melanoma, head and neck, liver or kidney cancer. Sequencing was performed on CD4+ or CD8+ T cells sorted from blood, taken in a trial of the OX40 agonist ivuxolimab. This chain is built from TRBV25-1 and TRBJ1-2; D gene: possibly TRBD1, on 6 matching bases. CDR3 sequence: CASQGYGYTF. The sequenced DNA: TGTGCCTCCCAGGGGTATGGCTACACCTTC.